This T cell receptor (beta chain) appears in the sequencing data of a study of shared clonotypes between healthy human individuals. Study findings and constraints: Tissues were not sampled, only blood, and their repertoires likely differ.

Only CD45RO-negative cells positively selected for CCR7 counted as naive CD8 cells, so terminally differentiated effector memory CD45RA+ cells were excluded. Healthy HIV-negative adults without recent acute infections or vaccinations served as donors. Caucasian adults residing in Nashville, Tennessee made up all the donors. To note about this clone: The antigen is not known.

Repertoires were generated with immunoSEQ multiplex PCR, while TCRdb's copy carries only in-frame clones and drops some. The sample has hundreds of thousands of clones; 95% to 96% are singletons. The V end lost 6 bases, the J end lost 5 bases, and 14 bases lay between the germline ends. The CDR3 contains 13 residues. The germline CDR1 and CDR2 sequences are MNHEY and SMNVEV (reference sequence). Sequenced material: naive CD8+ T cells sorted from blood. The clonotype originates from a woman aged 30 to 39 in good health. V and J are TRBV27 and TRBJ2-7, with TRBD2 as a possible D gene (6 bases). This CDR3 reads CASRGLGINEQYF. CDR3 nucleotide sequence: TGTGCCAGCAGGGGACTGGGGATCAACGAGCAGTACTTC.